This T cell receptor (beta chain) originates from a study of CD8+CD57+ T cells in acquired aplastic anemia. Overall study: Sorted cells (CD4+ and CD8+) yielded DNA amounts that averaged around 3.1 ug. Sequencing produced an average of about 9.8 million reads per healthy donor for CD4+ cells.

TCR beta VDJ and CDR3 profiles were obtained from a genomic DNA template. TCRdb re-called the reads through MiXCR, storing one row per CDR3 protein. The sample records about 210,000 distinct CDR3 sequences, 34% being singletons. The CDR3 spans 12 residues. CDR1 and CDR2 from the germline V gene are KGHDR and SFDVKD. The germline V and J ends were trimmed by 4 bases and 5 bases, with 7 bases remaining between them. There are many counts of this clonotype. Its cognate antigen is unknown. Study-wide points: Roughly 29 was the count of CD8+ CDR3 sequences that patients shared with controls.

Input material: sorted CD4+, CD8+, or CD8+CD57+ T cells (not recorded which) from PBMCs. The chain has TRBV24-1 and TRBJ1-2, with a weak D call TRBD1 (5 bases). This sequence was found in a human donor in good health, serving as a control. The CDR3 protein is CATSDPGYGYTF. CDR3 DNA sequence: TGTGCCACCAGTGACCCAGGGTATGGCTACACCTTC.